This T cell receptor (beta chain) stems from a study of blood T cells in healthy people across ages. Trimming cost V 4 bases and J 4 bases, with 5 bases left between them. Germline assignment: CDR1 ENHRY and CDR2 SYGVKD. The CDR3 length is 12 residues. Together with a sample-barcoded 5' primer, a J-beta primer mix was included in a second PCR lasting roughly 6 to 12 cycles. TCRdb reprocessed the 5' RACE reads with MiXCR, giving one entry per CDR3 protein. The sample lists 800,000 to 1,000,000 distinct CDR3 sequences, around 46% occurring once. Sequences were obtained from blood. This chain joins TRBV10-3 and TRBJ1-5; D unclear. This receptor was taken from a young man in good health. The CDR3 region has the DNA TGTGCCATCAGTGGGGTAAATCAGCCCCAGCATTTT. It yields the protein CAISGVNQPQHF.